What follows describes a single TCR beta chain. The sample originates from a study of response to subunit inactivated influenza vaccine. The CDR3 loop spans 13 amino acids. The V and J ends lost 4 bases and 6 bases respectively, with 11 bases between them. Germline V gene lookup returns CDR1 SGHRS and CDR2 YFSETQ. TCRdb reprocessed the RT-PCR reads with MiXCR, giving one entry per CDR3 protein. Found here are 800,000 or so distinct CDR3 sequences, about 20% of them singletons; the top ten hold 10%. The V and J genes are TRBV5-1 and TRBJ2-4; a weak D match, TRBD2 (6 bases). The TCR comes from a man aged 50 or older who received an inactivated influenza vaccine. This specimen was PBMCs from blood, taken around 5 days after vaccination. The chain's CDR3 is CASSRLSGNIQYF. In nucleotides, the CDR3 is TGCGCCAGCAGCAGACTTAGCGGAAACATTCAGTACTTC.